Listed below are T cell receptor beta chains from one sample, sequenced in a study of blood T cell repertoires in COVID-19. Only in-frame clones appear in the TCRdb table, and some are missing; sequencing was by immunoSEQ multiplex PCR. The data contain roughly 86,000 clones, 91% of them singletons. Specimen: peripheral blood. These receptors were obtained from a woman between 50 and 59 years old in a cohort sampled during active COVID-19. Both conserved end residues are part of each CDR3. A D gene is named only where the DNA matches it firmly. Not all rows give a size; the values are once, few, many and, for expanded clones, a class.

>TRBD2|TRBV9|NA|TRBJ2-5
TGTGCCAGCAGCCCCCTAGCGGGCTCCCAAGAGACCCAGTACTTC
CASSPLAGSQETQYF
>TRBD1|TRBV9|NA|TRBJ2-4
TGTGCCAGCAGCGGTACCGGGACAGGGGAGAAACAGTACTTC
CASSGTGTGEKQYF
>NA|TRBV25-1|NA|TRBJ1-5
TGTGCCACCAGGCAGGGCACTCGTCAGCCCCAGCATTTT
CATRQGTRQPQHF
>NA|TRBV20-1|NA|TRBJ1-2
TGCAGTGCTAGTCTGTTGGACAGTGGATTGATAACAGAGGGCTACACCTTC
CSASLLDSGLITEGYTF
>NA|TRBV12-3/TRBV12-4|NA|TRBJ2-7
TGTGCCAGCAGTTTAAGACTATACTACGAGCAGTACTTC
CASSLRLYYEQYF
>TRBD1|TRBV29-1|NA|TRBJ1-1
TGCAGCGGAACCAGGACAGACAGGGTGAACTCTGAAGCTTTCTTT
CSGTRTDRVNSEAFF
>TRBD1|TRBV24-1|once|TRBJ2-7
TGTGCCACCAGTGACCGGACAGGGGAGTACGAGCAGTACTTC
CATSDRTGEYEQYF
>TRBD1|TRBV6-6|NA|TRBJ1-2
TGTGCCAGCAGTAGGACAGGGGGCGCACGGGGCTACACCTTC
CASSRTGGARGYTF
>NA|TRBV24-1|NA|TRBJ2-3
TGTGCCACCAGTTTAATGGATACGCAGTATTTT
CATSLMDTQYF
>TRBD1|TRBV6-1|few|TRBJ1-2
TGTGCCAGCAGTGAAACACAGGGGAACTATGGCTACACCTTC
CASSETQGNYGYTF
>TRBD1|TRBV3-1/TRBV3-2|NA|TRBJ2-5
TGTGCCAGCAGCCCAGCCGGGACAGGGTTTGAGACCCAGTACTTC
CASSPAGTGFETQYF
>NA|TRBV28|NA|TRBJ2-3
TGTGCCAGCAGTTTATCAGACAGGTCCGGGGAGTATTTT
CASSLSDRSGEYF
>NA|TRBV5-1|NA|TRBJ2-4
TGCGCCAGCAGCTTACAGGGAGCCAAAAACATTCAGTACTTC
CASSLQGAKNIQYF
>TRBD1|TRBV7-2|once|TRBJ1-1
TGTGCCAGCAGCTTAGTACACGGGACAGTGAACACTGAAGCTTTCTTT
CASSLVHGTVNTEAFF
>TRBD2|TRBV11-3|NA|TRBJ2-1
TGTGCCAGCAGCTTAGACGGGGACTATCACTACAATGAGCAGTTCTTC
CASSLDGDYHYNEQFF
>NA|TRBV14|NA|TRBJ2-7
TGTGCCAGCAGCCAAGTCTGGGCTTCCGCCTACGAGCAGTACTTC
CASSQVWASAYEQYF
>TRBD1|TRBV5-1|NA|TRBJ1-5
TGCGCCAGCAGCTCGACAGGGGGCCATAATCAGCCCCAGCATTTT
CASSSTGGHNQPQHF
>TRBD2|TRBV5-1|NA|TRBJ2-3
TGCGCCAGCAGCTTAGGACTAGCGGGAGGACAAATGGATACGCAGTATTTT
CASSLGLAGGQMDTQYF
>NA|TRBV15|once|TRBJ2-4
TGTGCCACCAGCAGAGACAGGGCTCAGGACATTCAGTACTTC
CATSRDRAQDIQYF
>NA|TRBV7-9|once|TRBJ2-5
TGTGCCAGCAGCCCTCCGAGGGGGTCCCAAGAGACCCAGTACTTC
CASSPPRGSQETQYF
>TRBD1|TRBV10-3|NA|TRBJ1-2
TGTGCCATCAGCCGACAGGGGGCCGACTATGGCTACACCTTC
CAISRQGADYGYTF
>NA|TRBV5-1|NA|TRBJ2-3
TGCGCCAGCAGCTCCTCAGGGCCTCCAGATACGCAGTATTTT
CASSSSGPPDTQYF
>NA|TRBV6-1|NA|TRBJ2-7
TGTGCCAGCAGTGACCACTCCTACGAGCAGTACTTC
CASSDHSYEQYF
>NA|TRBV27|NA|TRBJ2-7
TGTGCCAGCAGTTTAGGCCCGAGGAAGAAGCCGCAGTACTTC
CASSLGPRKKPQYF
>TRBD2|TRBV28|NA|TRBJ2-7
TGTGCCAGCAGTTCCCCTAGCGGCCTGGGGGGAAACGAGCAGTACTTC
CASSSPSGLGGNEQYF
>NA|TRBV3-1/TRBV3-2|NA|TRBJ2-1
TGTGCCAGCCGGCCTCGCGGAGGGACTGAGCAGTTCTTC
CASRPRGGTEQFF
>NA|TRBV5-5|NA|TRBJ1-1
TGTGCCAGCAGCGATCATGGAGGGGAGAACACTGAAGCTTTCTTT
CASSDHGGENTEAFF
>TRBD1|TRBV19|NA|TRBJ2-1
TGTGCCAGTAGCATCCCGGGACAGGGCTACAATGAGCAGTTCTTC
CASSIPGQGYNEQFF
>NA|TRBV9|NA|TRBJ1-1
TGTGCCAGCAGCGTAGTCGCGGATGCGAACACTGAAGCTTTCTTT
CASSVVADANTEAFF
>NA|TRBV11-1|NA|TRBJ2-1
TGTGCCAGCAGCTTAGTTGGGGGGGAGCAGTTCTTC
CASSLVGGEQFF
>NA|TRBV2|few|TRBJ2-7
TGTGCCAGCAGTGCCGGGATTTCCTCGACGGGGCAGTACTTC
CASSAGISSTGQYF
>TRBD2|TRBV5-1|NA|TRBJ2-7
TGCGCCAGCAGCAGAGGACTAGCGGGGGCAACACCGACCTACGAGCAGTACTTC
CASSRGLAGATPTYEQYF
>NA|TRBV5-5|NA|TRBJ1-5
TGTGCCAGCAGCTCCTACGACAGGATAGGTCAGCCCCAGCATTTT
CASSSYDRIGQPQHF
>NA|TRBV21-1|NA|TRBJ2-7
TGTGCCAGCAGCGTCCCGGGACTAGCGGGAGGATTAAAGACCTACGAGCAGTACTTC
CASSVPGLAGGLKTYEQYF
>TRBD2|TRBV11-2|NA|TRBJ2-7
TGTGCCAGCAGCTTACTAGCGGGGGGTTCCTACGAGCAGTACTTC
CASSLLAGGSYEQYF
>TRBD1|TRBV15|NA|TRBJ1-2
TGTGCCACCAGCAGGCCGGGACAGGGGGCGCGGCCCTATGGCTACACCTTC
CATSRPGQGARPYGYTF
>NA|TRBV5-1|NA|TRBJ2-1
TGCGCCAGCAGCTTGCAGGGCGCGGAGAATGAGCAGTTCTTC
CASSLQGAENEQFF
>NA|TRBV3-1/TRBV3-2|few|TRBJ1-3
TGTGCCAGCAGCCAATTGGGGCTCTCTGGAAACACCATATATTTT
CASSQLGLSGNTIYF
>NA|TRBV5-1|NA|TRBJ1-2
TGCGCCAGCAGCTTGGAAGCGTCCGGCCCTGGCTACACCTTC
CASSLEASGPGYTF
>TRBD2|TRBV3-1/TRBV3-2|NA|TRBJ2-7
TGTGCCAGCAGCCAAGTCCCCCGCGGGGGGTACGAGCAGTACTTC
CASSQVPRGGYEQYF
>NA|TRBV5-1|few|TRBJ1-1
TGCGCCAGCAGCCGGGGGACGTACGCGAACACTGAAGCTTTCTTT
CASSRGTYANTEAFF
>TRBD2|TRBV7-9|once|TRBJ2-3
TGTGCCAGCAGCCCCCGGGGAGGGAGGAAGGGAGATACGCAGTATTTT
CASSPRGGRKGDTQYF
>NA|TRBV10-3|NA|TRBJ1-1
TGTGCCATCAGTGAGTCCGAGGGATCGGGCACTGAAGCTTTCTTT
CAISESEGSGTEAFF
>TRBD1|TRBV6-5|NA|TRBJ2-7
TGTGCCAGCAGGGGGACAGGCAGCTCCTACGAGCAGTACTTC
CASRGTGSSYEQYF
>NA|TRBV2|NA|TRBJ1-1
TGTGCCAGGAGCTTGTCGAGGATGAACACTGAAGCTTTCTTT
CARSLSRMNTEAFF
>NA|TRBV19|NA|TRBJ1-4
TGTGCCAGTAGTATTAACTTAAATGAAAAACTGTTTTTT
CASSINLNEKLFF